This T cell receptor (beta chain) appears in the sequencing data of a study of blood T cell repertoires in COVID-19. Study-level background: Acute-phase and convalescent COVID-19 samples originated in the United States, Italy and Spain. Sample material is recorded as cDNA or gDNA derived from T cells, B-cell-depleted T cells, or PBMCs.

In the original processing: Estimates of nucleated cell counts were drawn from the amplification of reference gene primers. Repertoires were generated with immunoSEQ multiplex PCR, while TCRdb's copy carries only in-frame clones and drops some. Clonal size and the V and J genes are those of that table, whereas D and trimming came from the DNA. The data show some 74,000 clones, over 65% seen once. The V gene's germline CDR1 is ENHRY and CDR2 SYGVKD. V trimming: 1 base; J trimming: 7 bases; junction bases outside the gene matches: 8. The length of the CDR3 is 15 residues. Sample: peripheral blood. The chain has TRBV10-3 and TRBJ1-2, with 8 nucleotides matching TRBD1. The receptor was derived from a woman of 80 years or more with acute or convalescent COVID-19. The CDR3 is CAISEFDSGGSGYTF. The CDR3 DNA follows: TGTGCCATCAGTGAGTTCGACTCAGGGGGCAGTGGCTACACCTTC.